The 26 T cell receptor beta chains listed next were all sequenced from one sample in a study of T cells after posttransplantation cyclophosphamide. Sequencing used immunoSEQ multiplex PCR; TCRdb keeps in-frame clones, though not all of them. Of around 50,000 clones in the sample, about 90% were seen once. Material for sequencing was PBMCs. These receptor sequences come from a woman aged 45-60 years in good health and a related stem cell transplant donor.

The chain employs TRBV6-1 and TRBJ2-7; 10 bases map to TRBD1. The V segment lost 8 bases and the J segment 7 bases; nucleotides outside the gene matches: 5. Germline-derived CDR1 and CDR2 are MNHNS and SASEGT. This CDR3 comprises 12 residues. The CDR3 reads CASRRTGGEQYF. Written as DNA, the CDR3 is TGTGCCAGCCGCCGGACAGGGGGGGAGCAGTACTTC.

The chain employs TRBV6-5 and TRBJ2-6; D not certain. The germline CDR1 and CDR2 sequences are MNHEY and SVGAGI. The CDR3 covers 12 residues. Trimming left V 10 bases short and J 4 bases short, with 8 bases between. As DNA, the CDR3 is TGTGCCACGGAGTCAGGGGCCAACGTCCTGACTTTC. This translates into CATESGANVLTF.

This clone was seen a few times. V gene TRBV7-9 combines with J gene TRBJ1-4; 9 bases fit TRBD1. Germline-derived CDR1 and CDR2 are SEHNR and FQNEAQ (reference sequence). There are 15 residues in the CDR3. Unmatched junction bases numbered 3, after V lost 1 base and J lost 6 bases. CDR3 amino acids: CASSLVGQGYEKLFF. The CDR3 nucleotides are TGTGCCAGCAGCTTAGTTGGACAGGGGTATGAAAAACTGTTTTTT.

This rearrangement joins TRBV19 to TRBJ2-3, with a tentative D call TRBD2 (6 bases). V was cut by 7 bases and J by 0 bases, with 11 bases left in between. Germline values: CDR1 LNHDA, CDR2 SQIVND (reference sequence). The length of the CDR3 is 14 residues. CDR3 sequence reads: CASKGSGSTDTQYF. The CDR3 nucleotides read TGTGCCAGTAAGGGAAGCGGGAGCACAGATACGCAGTATTTT.

The V call is TRBV5-4, the J call TRBJ2-1, with TRBD2 matching over 8 bases. The V gene's germline CDR1 is SGHNT and CDR2 YYREEE (reference sequence). V lost 2 bases and J lost 8; bases outside the gene matches: 9. The CDR3 covers 15 residues. This chain's CDR3 is CASSLPGGPAHEQFF. CDR3 DNA sequence: TGTGCCAGCAGCTTACCGGGGGGGCCCGCCCATGAGCAGTTCTTC.

This clone appeared once. The rearrangement links TRBV7-6 to TRBJ1-1, with D possibly being TRBD1 (5 bases). The CDR3 spans 15 residues. The V gene lost 9 bases and the J gene lost 3 bases, with 20 bases spanning the gap. CDR1 and CDR2 (germline): SGHVS, FNYEAQ. CDR3 sequence reads: CARGEGRLGHTEAFF. The CDR3 nucleotides read TGTGCCAGGGGGGAGGGACGGTTGGGTCACACTGAAGCTTTCTTT.

The rearrangement links TRBV29-1 to TRBJ2-7; a weak D match, TRBD1 (6 bases). V lost 3 bases and J 5 bases, leaving 14 bases between the germline ends. The CDR3 is 13 residues long. Germline V lookup: CDR1 SQVTM, CDR2 ANQGSEA. The CDR3, as DNA: TGCAGCGTTGAGTCACTCAGGGGAGACGAGCAGTACTTC. Its protein is CSVESLRGDEQYF.

The chain combines TRBV6-1 with TRBJ2-7, with a possible D match to TRBD1 (6 bases). Germline V gene data show CDR1 as MNHNS and CDR2 as SASEGT. The CDR3 extends over 14 amino acids. Trimming shortened V by 3 bases and J by 7 bases, and 16 bases separated the two germline ends. CDR3 bases: TGTGCCAGCAGTGAGGCGTGGGGGCTATATGAGCAGTACTTC. This sequence encodes CASSEAWGLYEQYF.

The chain has TRBV28 and TRBJ1-5, with D hard to call. Germline V CDR1 and CDR2: MDHEN, SYDVKM. The germline V and J ends were trimmed by 7 bases and 11 bases, with 15 bases remaining between them. The CDR3 has 12 amino acids. The CDR3 DNA reads as TGTGCCAGCACCCTTGACGGGAGGGCCCAGCATTTT. Protein product: CASTLDGRAQHF.

This CDR3 reads CASSQEPSGGATGELFF. CDR3 sequence (DNA): TGTGCCAGCAGCCAAGAGCCTAGCGGGGGGGCCACCGGGGAGCTGTTTTTT. The J gene is TRBJ2-2, the V gene TRBV4-2; 12 bases are a match to TRBD2. The V gene's germline CDR1 is LGHNA and CDR2 YNFKEQ. This CDR3 contains 17 residues. The ends lost 0 bases at V and 4 bases at J; junction bases unmatched: 3.

V usage is TRBV7-6 and J usage is TRBJ2-7, with 11 bases that match TRBD2. The CDR3 loop spans 15 amino acids. Trimming cost V 5 bases and J 7 bases; bases outside gene matches: 10. Germline V gene sequence: CDR1 SGHVS, CDR2 FNYEAQ. CDR3 bases: TGTGCCAGCAGCCGGGGACTAGCGGAAACATATGAGCAGTACTTC. Its protein product is CASSRGLAETYEQYF.

The chain combines TRBV7-2 with TRBJ1-2; no firm D call. Trimming stripped 5 bases from V and 6 bases from J, with 13 bases between. From germline, CDR1 is SGHTA and CDR2 FQGNSA. The CDR3 covers 13 residues. This CDR3 reads CASSAADGNGYTF. CDR3 nucleotides: TGTGCCAGCAGCGCAGCGGACGGAAATGGCTACACCTTC. Combining the CDR3 with reference TRBV7-2 and TRBJ1-2 gives the whole variable domain GAGVSQSPSNKVTEKGKDVELRCDPISGHTALYWYRQSLGQGLEFLIYFQGNSAPDKSGLPSDRFSAERTGGSVSTLTIQRTQQEDSAVYLCASSAADGNGYTFGSGTRLTVV.

V and J are TRBV7-6 and TRBJ2-1; the D gene is possibly TRBD1 (6 bases). CDR1 and CDR2 from the germline V gene are SGHVS and FNYEAQ. Deletions cut 5 bases from V and 4 bases from J, with 27 bases between. The CDR3 totals 19 residues. This CDR3 is CASSPGGNRVEYGYNEQFF. In DNA form, the CDR3 reads TGTGCCAGCAGCCCTGGGGGCAACAGGGTGGAATACGGATACAATGAGCAGTTCTTC.

This chain joins TRBV28 and TRBJ1-4; D remains unclear. This CDR3 is built from 15 residues. V was shortened by 2 bases and J by 8 bases, with 15 bases between the two germline ends. From germline, CDR1 is MDHEN and CDR2 SYDVKM. The DNA of the CDR3 is TGTGCCAGCAGTTTAGTCGGGGAGAGATGGGAAAAACTGTTTTTT. This sequence encodes CASSLVGERWEKLFF.

The rearrangement uses TRBV5-1 and TRBJ2-2; 11 bases are a match to TRBD2. V trimming: 4 bases; J trimming: 5 bases; junction bases outside the gene matches: 10. CDR3 length: 17 amino acids. Germline assignment: CDR1 SGHRS and CDR2 YFSETQ. CDR3 coding DNA: TGCGCCAGCAGCCATGACACTAGCGGGGGAGGAACCGGGGAGCTGTTTTTT. Amino acid sequence: CASSHDTSGGGTGELFF.

The chain couples TRBV4-1 to TRBJ1-2; no reliable D call. Germline CDR1 is MGHRA and CDR2 is YSYEKL. Deletions cut 0 bases from V and 4 bases from J, with 15 bases between. The CDR3 runs to 16 residues. The CDR3 loop reads CASSQDSGGPPYGYTF. In DNA, the CDR3 is TGCGCCAGCAGCCAAGATAGTGGCGGGCCTCCCTATGGCTACACCTTC.

The genes are TRBV5-1 and TRBJ1-1; weak D call: TRBD1 (6 bases). V was pared by 4 bases and J by 4 bases, with 17 bases between. This CDR3 contains 15 residues. CDR1 is SGHRS, CDR2 YFSETQ, per germline. CDR3 sequence: CASSGTQGGGTEAFF. CDR3 nucleotide sequence: TGCGCCAGCAGCGGGACACAGGGAGGGGGCACTGAAGCTTTCTTT.

The rearrangement links TRBV27 to TRBJ2-7, with D maybe TRBD1 (6 bases). The CDR3 has 14 amino acids. Germline CDR1 reads MNHEY; CDR2 reads SMNVEV (reference sequence). V lost 5 bases, J lost 2 bases, and 13 bases lay in between. CDR3 residues: CASSLDRFTYEQYF. Written as DNA, the CDR3 is TGTGCCAGCAGTCTCGACAGGTTCACCTACGAGCAGTACTTC.

The chain recombines TRBV5-6 with TRBJ2-1, with TRBD1 matching over 7 bases. V lost 1 base to trimming and J lost 7 bases; unmatched junction nucleotides: 8. Germline-derived CDR1 and CDR2 are SGHDT and YYEEEE. CDR3 length equals 15 residues. The CDR3, as DNA: TGTGCCAGCAGCTTGAAGAGGGGGCGCGGTAATGAGCAGTTCTTC. Its protein is CASSLKRGRGNEQFF.

V usage is TRBV5-1 and J usage is TRBJ2-7, with D perhaps TRBD1 (5 bases). V was pared by 0 bases and J by 0 bases, with 7 bases between. This CDR3 contains 14 residues. Germline-derived CDR1 and CDR2 are SGHRS and YFSETQ. CDR3 region: CASSLAGNSYEQYF. CDR3 DNA: TGCGCCAGCAGCTTGGCAGGGAACTCCTACGAGCAGTACTTC.

The chain uses TRBV4-1 and TRBJ2-5; tentative D call: TRBD2 (6 bases). Germline V CDR1 and CDR2: MGHRA, YSYEKL. The CDR3 is 17 residues long. The ends were cut back, 0 bases at V and 1 base at J, with 15 bases in the middle. The CDR3 nucleotides are TGCGCCAGCAGCCAAGACCCCCCCGGACTACTCCAAGAGACCCAGTACTTC. Encoded protein: CASSQDPPGLLQETQYF.

V gene TRBV27 combines with J gene TRBJ1-2; 7 nucleotides line up with TRBD1. This CDR3 has 13 amino acids. The trim removed 5 bases at V and 7 bases at J, leaving 7 bases unmatched. Germline values: CDR1 MNHEY, CDR2 SMNVEV (reference sequence). CDR3 sequence: CASSEEGATGYTF. The CDR3 bases are TGTGCCAGCAGTGAGGAGGGGGCGACTGGCTACACCTTC.

The gene calls are TRBV19 and TRBJ2-6, with D maybe TRBD2 (5 bases). V was shortened by 5 bases and J by 0 bases, with 17 bases between the two germline ends. Looked up from germline, CDR1 is LNHDA and CDR2 is SQIVND (reference sequence). This CDR3 spans 18 amino acids. The CDR3 DNA sequence: TGTGCCAGTAGTCCTCTAAAGGACTGGGACTCTGGGGCCAACGTCCTGACTTTC. It is translated as CASSPLKDWDSGANVLTF.

CDR3: CASSRRDRDNTEAFF. The CDR3 coding sequence is TGTGCCAGTTCCCGTAGGGACAGGGATAACACTGAAGCTTTCTTT. V and J are TRBV19 and TRBJ1-1; 9 nucleotides match TRBD1. Germline V lookup: CDR1 LNHDA, CDR2 SQIVND (reference sequence). The ends lost 8 bases at V and 2 bases at J; junction bases unmatched: 9. This CDR3 has 15 amino acids.

This chain connects TRBV7-6 to TRBJ2-7; TRBD1 matches 9 bases. Germline values: CDR1 SGHVS, CDR2 FNYEAQ. The length of the CDR3 is 15 residues. V dropped 3 bases and J dropped 4; count of bases not matched to a gene: 7. The CDR3 nucleotides are TGTGCCAGCAGCTTCGGACAGGGGAGGGGGTACGAGCAGTACTTC. This sequence encodes CASSFGQGRGYEQYF.

The chain couples TRBV11-1 to TRBJ2-3, with 9 bases aligning to TRBD2. CDR1 and CDR2 from the germline V gene are SGHAT and FQDESV (reference sequence). CDR3 length: 18 residues. V dropped 5 bases and J dropped 1; count of bases not matched to a gene: 13. The CDR3 region is CASSPAGRGGRRTDTQYF. Written as DNA, the CDR3 is TGTGCCAGCAGCCCGGCGGGGCGGGGGGGCCGTCGCACAGATACGCAGTATTTT.